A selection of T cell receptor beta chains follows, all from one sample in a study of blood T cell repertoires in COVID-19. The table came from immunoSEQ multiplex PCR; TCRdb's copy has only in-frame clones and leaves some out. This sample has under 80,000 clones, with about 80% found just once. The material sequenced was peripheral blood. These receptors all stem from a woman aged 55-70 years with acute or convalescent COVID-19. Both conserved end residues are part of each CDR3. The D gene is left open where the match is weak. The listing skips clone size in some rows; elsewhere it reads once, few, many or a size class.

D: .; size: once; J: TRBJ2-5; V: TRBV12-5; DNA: TGTGCTAGTGGCCCTCGGGAGAGGGAGACCCAGTACTTC; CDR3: CASGPRERETQYF
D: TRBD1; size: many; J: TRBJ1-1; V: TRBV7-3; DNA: TGTGCCAGCAGCGCCATAGGGGGCGAGGAGACTGAAGCTTTCTTT; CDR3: CASSAIGGEETEAFF
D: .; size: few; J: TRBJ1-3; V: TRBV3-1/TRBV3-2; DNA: TGTGCCAGCAGCCAAGACTCTCGTTCCTCTGGAAACACCATATATTTT; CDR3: CASSQDSRSSGNTIYF
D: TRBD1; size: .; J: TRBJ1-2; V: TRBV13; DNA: TGTGCCAGCAGCTTCGGACAGGGAGCGGGTGAGGGCTACACCTTC; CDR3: CASSFGQGAGEGYTF
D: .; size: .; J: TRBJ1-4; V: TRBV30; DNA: TGTGCCTGGAGTGTACTAGGGATTAATGAAAAACTGTTTTTT; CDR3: CAWSVLGINEKLFF
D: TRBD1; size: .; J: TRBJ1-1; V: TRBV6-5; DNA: TGTGCCAGCAGCAAGTCCGGGACAGCGGACACTGAAGCTTTCTTT; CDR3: CASSKSGTADTEAFF
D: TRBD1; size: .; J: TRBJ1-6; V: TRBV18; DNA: TGTGCCAGCTCACCCCTAGAGGCAGGGGGCAATAATTCACCCCTCCACTTT; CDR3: CASSPLEAGGNNSPLHF
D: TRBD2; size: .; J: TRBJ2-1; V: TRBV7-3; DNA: TGTGCCAGCAGCTTAAGGATACTAGCGGGGGGTCCCAATGAGCAGTTCTTC; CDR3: CASSLRILAGGPNEQFF
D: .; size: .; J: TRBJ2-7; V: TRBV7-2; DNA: TGTGCCAGCAGCCACTCCACGAACCAGTACTTC; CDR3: CASSHSTNQYF
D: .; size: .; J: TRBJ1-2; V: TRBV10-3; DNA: TGTGCCATCAGTGAAGGTTCAGGGCAAGGCTACACCTTC; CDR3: CAISEGSGQGYTF
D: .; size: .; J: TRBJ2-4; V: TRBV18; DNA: TGTGCCAGCTCACCACCCGGAGGGGCTAAAAACATTCAGTACTTC; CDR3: CASSPPGGAKNIQYF
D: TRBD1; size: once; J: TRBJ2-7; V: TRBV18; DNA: TGTGCCAGCTCGCGGGACAGGGACTCCTACGAGCAGTACTTC; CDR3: CASSRDRDSYEQYF
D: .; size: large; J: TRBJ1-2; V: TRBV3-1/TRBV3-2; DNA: TGTGCCAGCAGCCCTACGGGGGTGGGCTACACCTTC; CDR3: CASSPTGVGYTF
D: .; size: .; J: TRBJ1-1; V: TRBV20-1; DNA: TGCAGTGCTAGTCAGGGTACGAACACTGAAGCTTTCTTT; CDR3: CSASQGTNTEAFF
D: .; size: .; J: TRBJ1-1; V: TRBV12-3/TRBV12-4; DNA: TGTGCCAGCAGTTTAGGTGGACAGACTCTCCCACACTTT; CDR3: CASSLGGQTLPHF
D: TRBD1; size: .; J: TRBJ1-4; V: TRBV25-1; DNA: TGTGCCAGCAGTGGGAGGACAGGCGCCCTTGCAACTAATGAAAAACTGTTTTTT; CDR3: CASSGRTGALATNEKLFF
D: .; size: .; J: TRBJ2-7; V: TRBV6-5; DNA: TGTGCCAGCAGTTACCTTGGGCGGGGAAGCTCCTACGAGCAGTACTTC; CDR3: CASSYLGRGSSYEQYF
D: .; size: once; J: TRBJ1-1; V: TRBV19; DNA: TGTGCCAGTAGTCCCCAGGTGGTGGACACTGAAGCTTTCTTT; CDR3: CASSPQVVDTEAFF
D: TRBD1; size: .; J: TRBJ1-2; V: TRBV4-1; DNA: TGCGCCAGCAGCCCGGACAGGGTCCCCCACTATGGCTACACCTTC; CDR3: CASSPDRVPHYGYTF
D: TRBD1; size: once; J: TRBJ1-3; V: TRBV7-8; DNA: TGTGCCAGCAGCCTCTTGGACAGGGCGAGCCGCTCTGGAAACACCATATATTTT; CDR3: CASSLLDRASRSGNTIYF
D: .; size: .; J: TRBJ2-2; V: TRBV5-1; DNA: TGCGCCAGCAGCCGTTGGGCACAGGCGAACACCGGGGAGCTGTTTTTT; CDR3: CASSRWAQANTGELFF
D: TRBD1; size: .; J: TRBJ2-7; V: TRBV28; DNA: TGTGCCAGCAGTCCCTCCTGGGACAGAATCTACGAGCAGTACTTC; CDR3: CASSPSWDRIYEQYF
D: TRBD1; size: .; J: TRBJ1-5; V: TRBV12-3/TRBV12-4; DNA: TGTGCCAGCAGGGGACAGGGGAACCAGCCCCAGCATTTT; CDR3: CASRGQGNQPQHF
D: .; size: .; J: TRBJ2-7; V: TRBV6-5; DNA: TGTGCCAGCAGTTTATCCATTGCGGCCTACGAGCAGTACTTC; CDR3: CASSLSIAAYEQYF
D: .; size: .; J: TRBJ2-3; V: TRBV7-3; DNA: TGTGCCAGCAGCTTATCAGGACAGCCTGGCACAGATACGCAGTATTTT; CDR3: CASSLSGQPGTDTQYF
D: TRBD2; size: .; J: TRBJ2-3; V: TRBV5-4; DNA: TGTGCCAGCAGCGCGGGACTAGCGACAGATACGCAGTATTTT; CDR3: CASSAGLATDTQYF
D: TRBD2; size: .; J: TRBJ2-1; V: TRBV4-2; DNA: TGTGCCAGCAGCCAAGAGAGACTAGCGGGGGCCAAGAGGAATAATGAGCAGTTCTTC; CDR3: CASSQERLAGAKRNNEQFF
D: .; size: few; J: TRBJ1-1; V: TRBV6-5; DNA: TGTGCCAGCAGCGATTTAGAACACACTGAAGCTTTCTTT; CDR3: CASSDLEHTEAFF
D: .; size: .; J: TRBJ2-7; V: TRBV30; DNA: TGTGCCTGGAGTGTAAAACAGGGCCAGGGATCGACCTACGAGCAGTACTTC; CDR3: CAWSVKQGQGSTYEQYF
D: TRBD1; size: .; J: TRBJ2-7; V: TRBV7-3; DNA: TGTGCCAGCAGCTACCAGGGACAGGGGACCATTACCTACGAGCAGTACTTC; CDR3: CASSYQGQGTITYEQYF
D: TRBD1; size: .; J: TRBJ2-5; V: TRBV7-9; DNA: TGTGCCAGCAGCTTGTTATCAGGGGGTCAAGAGACCCAGTACTTC; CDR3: CASSLLSGGQETQYF
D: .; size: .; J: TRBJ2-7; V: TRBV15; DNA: TGTGCCACCTCACTCCGCCAACCGGGGGAGCAGTACTTC; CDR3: CATSLRQPGEQYF
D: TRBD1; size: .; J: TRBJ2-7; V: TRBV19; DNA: TGTGCCAGTAGTATGGGACAGGTTTCCTACGAGCAGTACTTC; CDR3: CASSMGQVSYEQYF
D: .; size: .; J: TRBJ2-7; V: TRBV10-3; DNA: TGTGCCATCGCTCCAGACTCCTACGAGCAGTACTTC; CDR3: CAIAPDSYEQYF
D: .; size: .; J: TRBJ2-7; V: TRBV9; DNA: TGTGCCAGCAGCACATCAGGGGACCACGAGCAGTACTTC; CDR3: CASSTSGDHEQYF
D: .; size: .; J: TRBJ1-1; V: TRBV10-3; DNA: TGTGCCATCAGTAACCCGGGACAGAACACTGAAGCTTTCTTT; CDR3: CAISNPGQNTEAFF
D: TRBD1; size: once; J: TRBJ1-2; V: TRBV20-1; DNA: TGCAGTGCCGAGGGGGCACAAGGCTACACCTTC; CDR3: CSAEGAQGYTF
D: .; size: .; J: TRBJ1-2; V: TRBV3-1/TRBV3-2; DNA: TGTGCCAGCAGTTCACAGGGCGGTGCGGTCTATGGCTACACCTTC; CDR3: CASSSQGGAVYGYTF
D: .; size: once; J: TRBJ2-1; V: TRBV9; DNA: TGTGCCAGCAGCTCCCGCGGGGTGGAATACAATGAGCAGTTCTTC; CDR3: CASSSRGVEYNEQFF
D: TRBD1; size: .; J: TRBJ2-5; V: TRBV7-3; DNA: TGTGCCAGCAGCACGGACAGGGGAGAGACCCAGTACTTC; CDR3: CASSTDRGETQYF
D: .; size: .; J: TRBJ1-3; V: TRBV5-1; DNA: TGCGCCAGCAGCACGGGAGGGAGTCTCGGTGGAAACACCATATATTTT; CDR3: CASSTGGSLGGNTIYF
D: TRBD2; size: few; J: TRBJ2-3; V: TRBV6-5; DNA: TGTGCCAGCAGTTTGGGACTAGACACAGATACGCAGTATTTT; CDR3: CASSLGLDTDTQYF
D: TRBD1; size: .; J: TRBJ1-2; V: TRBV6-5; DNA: TGTGCCAGCAGCCGAGTGGACAGGAGGGATGGCTACACCTTC; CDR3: CASSRVDRRDGYTF
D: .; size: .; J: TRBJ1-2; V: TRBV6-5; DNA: TGTGCCAGCAGTTTACTCCAGGGTAAGGATGGCTACACCTTC; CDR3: CASSLLQGKDGYTF